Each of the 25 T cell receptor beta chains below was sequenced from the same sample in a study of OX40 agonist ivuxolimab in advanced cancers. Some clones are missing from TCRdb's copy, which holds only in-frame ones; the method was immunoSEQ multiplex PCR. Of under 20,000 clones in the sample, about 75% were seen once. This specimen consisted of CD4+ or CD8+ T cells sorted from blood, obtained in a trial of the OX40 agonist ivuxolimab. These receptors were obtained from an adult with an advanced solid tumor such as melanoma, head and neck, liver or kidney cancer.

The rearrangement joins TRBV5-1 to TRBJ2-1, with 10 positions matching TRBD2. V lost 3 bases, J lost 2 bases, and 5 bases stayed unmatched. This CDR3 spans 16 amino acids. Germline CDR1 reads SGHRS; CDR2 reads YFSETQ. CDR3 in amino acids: CASSSSGGLPYNEQFF. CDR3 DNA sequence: TGCGCCAGCAGCTCTAGCGGGGGCCTCCCCTACAATGAGCAGTTCTTC. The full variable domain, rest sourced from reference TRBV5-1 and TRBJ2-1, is KAGVTQTPRYLIKTRGQQVTLSCSPISGHRSVSWYQQTPGQGLQFLFEYFSETQRNKGNFPGRFSGRQFSNSRSEMNVSTLELGDSALYLCASSSSGGLPYNEQFFGPGTRLTVL.

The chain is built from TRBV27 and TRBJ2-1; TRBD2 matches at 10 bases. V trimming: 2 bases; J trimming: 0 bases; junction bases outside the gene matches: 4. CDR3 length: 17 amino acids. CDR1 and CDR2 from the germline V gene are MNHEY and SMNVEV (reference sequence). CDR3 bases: TGTGCCAGCAGTTTACTAGCGGGGGTAAGCTCCTACAATGAGCAGTTCTTC. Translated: CASSLLAGVSSYNEQFF.

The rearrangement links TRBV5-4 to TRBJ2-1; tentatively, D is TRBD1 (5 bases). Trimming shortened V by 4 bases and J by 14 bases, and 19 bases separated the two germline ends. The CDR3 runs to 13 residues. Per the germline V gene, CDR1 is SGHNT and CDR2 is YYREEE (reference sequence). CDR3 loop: CASSQGLLGGKFF. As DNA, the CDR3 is TGTGCCAGCAGCCAGGGCCTACTGGGTGGAAAGTTCTTC.

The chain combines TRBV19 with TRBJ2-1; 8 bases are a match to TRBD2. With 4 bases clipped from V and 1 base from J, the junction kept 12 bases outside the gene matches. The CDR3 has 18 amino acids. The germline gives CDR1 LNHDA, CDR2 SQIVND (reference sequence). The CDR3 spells CASSTPGGRLASYNEQFF. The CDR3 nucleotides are TGTGCCAGTAGTACCCCGGGGGGGAGGCTTGCATCCTACAATGAGCAGTTCTTC.

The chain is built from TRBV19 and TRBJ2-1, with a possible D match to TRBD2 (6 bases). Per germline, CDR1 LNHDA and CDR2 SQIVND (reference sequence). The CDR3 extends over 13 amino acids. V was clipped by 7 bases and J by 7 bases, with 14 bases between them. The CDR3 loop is CASKVRAGNEQFF. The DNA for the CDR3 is TGTGCCAGTAAGGTGCGGGCGGGAAATGAGCAGTTCTTC. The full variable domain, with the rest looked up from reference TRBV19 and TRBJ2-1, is DGGITQSPKYLFRKEGQNVTLSCEQNLNHDAMYWYRQDPGQGLRLIYYSQIVNDFQKGDIAEGYSVSREKKESFPLTVTSAQKNPTAFYLCASKVRAGNEQFFGPGTRLTVL.

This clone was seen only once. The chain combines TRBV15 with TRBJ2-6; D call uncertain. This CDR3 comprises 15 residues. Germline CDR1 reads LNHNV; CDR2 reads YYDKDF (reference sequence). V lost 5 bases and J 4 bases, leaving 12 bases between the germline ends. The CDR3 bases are TGTGCCACCAGCCCTAACCAAGGGGGGGCCAACGTCCTGACTTTC. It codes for CATSPNQGGANVLTF.

The CDR3 spells CASSLGSGGFYGYTF. CDR3 DNA: TGCGCCAGCAGCTTGGGATCAGGCGGGTTCTATGGCTACACCTTC. The chain employs TRBV5-1 and TRBJ1-2, with unresolved D. Per germline, CDR1 SGHRS and CDR2 YFSETQ. This CDR3 comprises 15 residues. The ends were cut back, 0 bases at V and 4 bases at J, with 13 bases in the middle.

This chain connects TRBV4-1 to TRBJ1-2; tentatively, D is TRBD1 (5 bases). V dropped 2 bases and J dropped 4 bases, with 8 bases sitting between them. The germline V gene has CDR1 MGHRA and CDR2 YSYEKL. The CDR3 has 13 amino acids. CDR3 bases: TGCGCCAGCAGCCAACAGGGCCTCTATGGCTACACCTTC. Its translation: CASSQQGLYGYTF.

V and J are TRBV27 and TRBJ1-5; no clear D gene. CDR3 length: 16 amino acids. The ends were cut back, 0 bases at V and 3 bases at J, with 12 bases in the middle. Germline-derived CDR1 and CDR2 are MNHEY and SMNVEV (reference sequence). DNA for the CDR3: TGTGCCAGCAGTTTATCGCCTTCGGCCCTCAATCAGCCCCAGCATTTT. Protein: CASSLSPSALNQPQHF.

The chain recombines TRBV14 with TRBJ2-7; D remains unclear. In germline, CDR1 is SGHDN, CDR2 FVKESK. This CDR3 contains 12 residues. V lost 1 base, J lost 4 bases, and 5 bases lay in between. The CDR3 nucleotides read TGTGCCAGCAGCCAAGGTCCGTACGAGCAGTACTTC. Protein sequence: CASSQGPYEQYF.

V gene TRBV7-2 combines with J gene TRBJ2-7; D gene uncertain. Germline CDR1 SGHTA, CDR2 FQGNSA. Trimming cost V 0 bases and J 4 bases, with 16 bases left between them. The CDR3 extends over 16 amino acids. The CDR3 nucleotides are TGTGCCAGCAGCTTAGCGGGGATGATCCCCGGGTACGAGCAGTACTTC. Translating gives CASSLAGMIPGYEQYF.

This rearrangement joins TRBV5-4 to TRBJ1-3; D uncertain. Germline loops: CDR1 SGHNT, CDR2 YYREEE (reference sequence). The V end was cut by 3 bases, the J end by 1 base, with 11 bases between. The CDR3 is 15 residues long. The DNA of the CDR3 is TGTGCCAGCAGCTCGATGGTAGAATCTGGAAACACCATATATTTT. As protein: CASSSMVESGNTIYF.

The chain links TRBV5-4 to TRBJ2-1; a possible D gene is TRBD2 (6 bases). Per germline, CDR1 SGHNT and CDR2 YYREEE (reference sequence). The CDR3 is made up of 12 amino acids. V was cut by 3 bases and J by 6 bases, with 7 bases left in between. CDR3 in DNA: TGTGCCAGCAGCTCGGAGGGCAATGAGCAGTTCTTC. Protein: CASSSEGNEQFF.

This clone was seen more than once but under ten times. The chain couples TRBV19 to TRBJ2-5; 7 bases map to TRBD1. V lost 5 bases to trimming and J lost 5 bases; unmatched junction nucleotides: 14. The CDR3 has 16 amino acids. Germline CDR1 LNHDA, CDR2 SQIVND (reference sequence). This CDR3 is CASSPLPPTGSETQYF. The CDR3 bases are TGTGCCAGTAGTCCCCTACCCCCGACAGGGAGTGAGACCCAGTACTTC.

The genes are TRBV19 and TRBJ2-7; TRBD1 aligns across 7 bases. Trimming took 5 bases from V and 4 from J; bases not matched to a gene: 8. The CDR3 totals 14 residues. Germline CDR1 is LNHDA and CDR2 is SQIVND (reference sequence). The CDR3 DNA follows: TGTGCCAGTAGTGGGCGACAGGGCCCTTACGAGCAGTACTTC. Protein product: CASSGRQGPYEQYF.

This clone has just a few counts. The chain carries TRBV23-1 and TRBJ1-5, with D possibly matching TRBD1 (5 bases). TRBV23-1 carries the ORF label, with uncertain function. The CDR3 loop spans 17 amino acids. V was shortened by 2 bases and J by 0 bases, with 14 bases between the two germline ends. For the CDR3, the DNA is TGCGCCAGCAGTCAAGCAGGGAATAGGGATAGCAATCAGCCCCAGCATTTT. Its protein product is CASSQAGNRDSNQPQHF.

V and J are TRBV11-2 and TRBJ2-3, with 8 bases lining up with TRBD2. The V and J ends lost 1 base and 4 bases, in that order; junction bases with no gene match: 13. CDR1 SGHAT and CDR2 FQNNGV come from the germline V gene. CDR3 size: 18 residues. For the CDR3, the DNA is TGTGCCAGCAGCTTAGGATTATTAGCGGGACCTCTGGCAGATACGCAGTATTTT. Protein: CASSLGLLAGPLADTQYF.

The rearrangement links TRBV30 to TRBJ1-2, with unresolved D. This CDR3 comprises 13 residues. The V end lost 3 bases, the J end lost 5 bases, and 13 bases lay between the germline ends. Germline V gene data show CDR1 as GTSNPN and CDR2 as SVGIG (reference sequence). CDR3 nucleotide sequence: TGTGCCTGGAGCCCCGGACCCCATTATGGCTACACCTTC. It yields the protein CAWSPGPHYGYTF.

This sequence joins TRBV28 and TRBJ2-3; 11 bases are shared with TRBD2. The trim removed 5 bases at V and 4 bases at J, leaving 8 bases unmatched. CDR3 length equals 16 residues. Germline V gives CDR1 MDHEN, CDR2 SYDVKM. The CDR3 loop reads CASSPLAGVEADTQYF. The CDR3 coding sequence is TGTGCCAGCAGTCCACTAGCGGGGGTTGAGGCAGATACGCAGTATTTT.

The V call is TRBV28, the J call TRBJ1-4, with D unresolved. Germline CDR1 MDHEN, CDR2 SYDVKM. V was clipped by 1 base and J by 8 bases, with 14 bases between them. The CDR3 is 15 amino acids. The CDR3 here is CASSLFGGGGEKLFF. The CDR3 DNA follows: TGTGCCAGCAGTTTATTTGGTGGTGGAGGGGAAAAACTGTTTTTT.

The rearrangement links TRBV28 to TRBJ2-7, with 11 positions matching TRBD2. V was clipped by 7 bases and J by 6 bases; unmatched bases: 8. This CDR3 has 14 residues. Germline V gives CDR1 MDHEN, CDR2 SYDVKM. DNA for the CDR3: TGTGCCAGCACCCTGACTAGCGGGGCGGTCGAGCAGTACTTC. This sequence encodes CASTLTSGAVEQYF.

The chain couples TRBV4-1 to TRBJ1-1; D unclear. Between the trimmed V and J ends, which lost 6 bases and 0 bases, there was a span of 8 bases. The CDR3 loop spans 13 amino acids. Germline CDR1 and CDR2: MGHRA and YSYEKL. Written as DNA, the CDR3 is TGCGCCAGCAGAGAGAGCATGAACACTGAAGCTTTCTTT. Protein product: CASRESMNTEAFF.

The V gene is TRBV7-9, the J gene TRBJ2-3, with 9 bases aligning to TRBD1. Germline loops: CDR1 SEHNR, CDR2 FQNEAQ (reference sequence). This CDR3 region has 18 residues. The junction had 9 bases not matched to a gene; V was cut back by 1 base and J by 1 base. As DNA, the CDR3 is TGTGCCAGCAGCTTAGGGTGGTGGGACAGGGACGGCACAGATACGCAGTATTTT. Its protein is CASSLGWWDRDGTDTQYF.

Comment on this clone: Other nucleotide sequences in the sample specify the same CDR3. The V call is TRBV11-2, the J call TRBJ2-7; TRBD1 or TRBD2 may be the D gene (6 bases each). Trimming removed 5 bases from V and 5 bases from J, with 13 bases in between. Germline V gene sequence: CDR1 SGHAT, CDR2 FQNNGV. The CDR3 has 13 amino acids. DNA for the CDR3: TGTGCCAGCAGCCCTACTCGGGGGCACGAGCAGTACTTC. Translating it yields CASSPTRGHEQYF.

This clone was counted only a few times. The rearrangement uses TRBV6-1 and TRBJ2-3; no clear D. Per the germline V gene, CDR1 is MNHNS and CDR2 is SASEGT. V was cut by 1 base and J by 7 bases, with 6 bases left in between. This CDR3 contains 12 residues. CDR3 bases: TGTGCCAGCAGTGAAGGCGGCCATACGCAGTATTTT. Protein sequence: CASSEGGHTQYF.